Below, 11 T cell receptor beta chains from the same sample are listed, as sequenced in a study of blood T cell repertoires in COVID-19. The assay was immunoSEQ multiplex PCR, and TCRdb's table has in-frame clones only and misses some. The table lists over 20,000 clones, 88% of them singletons. Material: peripheral blood. Receptors were obtained from a human donor in a cohort sampled during active COVID-19. The donor label of this sample is uncertain.

The chain couples TRBV5-1 to TRBJ2-5; TRBD1 matches 8 bases. V shed 5 bases and J 5 bases; nucleotides not matched to a gene: 11. Germline CDR1 SGHRS, CDR2 YFSETQ. The CDR3 spans 15 residues. The chain's CDR3 is CASRPEQGAVETQYF. In DNA, the CDR3 is TGCGCCAGCAGGCCAGAGCAGGGGGCCGTCGAGACCCAGTACTTC.

This clone has more than one count but fewer than ten. This chain links TRBV6-1 with TRBJ1-5; tentative D call: TRBD1 (6 bases). The CDR3 runs 16 residues. Germline CDR1 is MNHNS and CDR2 is SASEGT. The V and J ends lost 2 bases and 3 bases respectively, with 14 bases between them. The CDR3 reads CASSEIGGYDNQPQHF. Here the CDR3 DNA reads TGTGCCAGCAGTGAAATTGGGGGCTATGACAATCAGCCCCAGCATTTT.

The chain is built from TRBV27 and TRBJ2-7; maybe TRBD2 (7 bases). Per germline, CDR1 MNHEY and CDR2 SMNVEV (reference sequence). The CDR3 has 14 residues. Trimming cost V 2 bases and J 2 bases, with 10 bases left between them. CDR3 in DNA: TGTGCCAGCAGTTTAGCGGGGGCAACCTACGAGCAGTACTTC. Residues: CASSLAGATYEQYF.

V usage is TRBV3-1 (or the pseudogene TRBV3-2) and J usage is TRBJ1-1; TRBD1 matches at 9 bases. The V gene's germline CDR1 is LGHDT and CDR2 YNNKEL (reference sequence). V shed 1 base, J shed 10 bases, and the junction held 10 bases outside the gene matches. There are 15 residues in the CDR3. The CDR3 sequence is CASSQGSGTGFRAFF. The DNA for the CDR3 is TGTGCCAGCAGCCAAGGATCCGGGACAGGGTTTCGAGCTTTCTTT.

The gene calls are TRBV28 and TRBJ1-3; D remains ambiguous. The CDR3 is 15 residues long. Looked up from germline, CDR1 is MDHEN and CDR2 is SYDVKM. V was cut by 6 bases and J by 2 bases, with 14 bases left in between. CDR3 bases: TGTGCCAGCAGGACCGTCCGCGGGGCTGGAAACACCATATATTTT. Protein product: CASRTVRGAGNTIYF.

The chain joins TRBV3-1 (or the pseudogene TRBV3-2) to TRBJ2-2; no firm D call. CDR1 and CDR2 from the germline V gene are LGHDT and YNNKEL (reference sequence). Trimming removed 1 base at V and 3 bases at J, with 6 bases between. This CDR3 has 14 amino acids. CDR3 DNA: TGTGCCAGCAGCCAAGCGGGTCACACCGGGGAGCTGTTTTTT. Encoded protein: CASSQAGHTGELFF.

The rearrangement joins TRBV11-2 to TRBJ1-4, with a tentative D call TRBD1 (5 bases). The V and J ends lost 3 bases and 6 bases respectively, with 11 bases between them. CDR3 length: 14 amino acids. Germline CDR1 reads SGHAT; CDR2 reads FQNNGV. The CDR3 reads CASSFKGVDEKLFF. Written as DNA, the CDR3 is TGTGCCAGCAGCTTTAAAGGGGTCGATGAAAAACTGTTTTTT.

This chain connects TRBV10-2 to TRBJ2-7; 9 positions match TRBD1. The CDR3 covers 17 residues. Germline loops: CDR1 WSHSY, CDR2 SAAADI. Losses at the gene ends were 0 bases for V and 4 bases for J; bases not matched to a gene: 10. Here the CDR3 DNA reads TGCGCCAGCAGTGAGTCCGGAATCGGGACAGGGTCATACGAGCAGTACTTC. This encodes CASSESGIGTGSYEQYF.

This chain joins TRBV20-1 and TRBJ2-1, with 8 bases aligning to TRBD2. The junction had 8 bases not matched to a gene; V was cut back by 3 bases and J by 7 bases. There are 14 residues in the CDR3. CDR1 and CDR2 from the germline V gene are DFQATT and SNEGSKA (reference sequence). CDR3 region: CSASPAGELNEQFF. The CDR3 bases are TGCAGTGCTAGTCCAGCGGGAGAATTAAATGAGCAGTTCTTC.

This chain joins TRBV6-5 and TRBJ1-3, with a tentative D call TRBD1 (5 bases). The germline CDR1 and CDR2 sequences are MNHEY and SVGAGI. Trimming shortened V by 4 bases and J by 6 bases, and 10 bases separated the two germline ends. CDR3 length: 13 residues. CDR3: CASSSGSANTIYF. DNA of the CDR3: TGTGCCAGCAGTTCAGGGTCCGCAAACACCATATATTTT.

V is TRBV28 and J is TRBJ1-4; no firm D call. The length of the CDR3 is 12 residues. CDR1 MDHEN and CDR2 SYDVKM come from the germline V gene. The germline V and J ends were trimmed by 5 bases and 10 bases, with 11 bases remaining between them. The DNA for the CDR3 is TGTGCCAGCAGTCCCCCTAGGAGAAAACTGTTTTTT. Translated: CASSPPRRKLFF.